This T cell receptor beta chain derives from a study of early T cells in non-severe SARS-CoV-2 infection. In the study overall: Bulk RNA taken from unsorted whole blood was sequenced, leaving chains unpaired.

cDNA molecules, individually, were tagged with unique molecular identifiers. TCRdb re-analysed the 5' RACE reads in MiXCR, keeping a single row per CDR3 protein. The sample carries around 76,000 distinct CDR3 sequences, about 11% recorded once. This clonotype was counted a few times. Its antigen is currently unknown. The CDR3 extends over 13 amino acids. V lost 6 bases to trimming and J lost 2 bases, with 13 bases between them. Germline V gene lookup returns CDR1 DFQATT and CDR2 SNEGSKA (reference sequence). Study-wide results and limits: Clonotype matching in VDJdb favored anti-spike CD8 responses and did not capture private and CD4 specificities.

J is TRBJ2-5 and V is TRBV20-1; no definite D call. The source of this sequence is an adult who was a healthcare worker with PCR-confirmed SARS-CoV-2 infection or an uninfected control (not recorded which). The source material was whole blood. The CDR3, as DNA: TGCAGTGCCAAGGAAGGACGGCAAGAGACCCAGTACTTC. Encoded protein: CSAKEGRQETQYF.